This T cell receptor beta chain was retrieved from a study of CD8+ T cells in alopecia areata. Study summary: By percentage of affected scalp area, the severity of treated patients was scored. Whole-study findings and limits: While tofacitinib was given, many expanded lesional clones persisted in scalp and blood. With patients, TCR sharing proved less clear than in mice, a difference possibly related to HLA. Having just one nonresponder leaves the connection between baseline CD8+ expansion and response unresolved.

Treatment defined: oral pan-JAK inhibitor, 5-10 mg twice daily. It was cDNA, reverse transcribed from extracted RNA, that served as the sequencing template. The method was immunoSEQ multiplex PCR; TCRdb's version includes in-frame clones alone and lacks a portion of them. The repertoire holds 180,000 or so clones, with roughly 50% as singletons. The germline gives CDR1 SGDLS, CDR2 YYNGEE. Trimming left V 4 bases short and J 0 bases short, with 13 bases between. The CDR3 has 15 amino acids. In the case of this clone: Its cognate antigen is unknown.

The chain uses TRBV9 and TRBJ1-1, with a tentative D call TRBD1 (5 bases). This TCR came from a human donor with alopecia areata. The source material was CD8+ T cells sorted from blood, sampled at week 24, from a patient treated with tofacitinib. This CDR3 is CASSPRSGVNTEAFF. The CDR3 DNA follows: TGTGCCAGCAGCCCCCGGTCGGGGGTGAACACTGAAGCTTTCTTT. The full variable domain, rest sourced from reference TRBV9 and TRBJ1-1, is DSGVTQTPKHLITATGQRVTLRCSPRSGDLSVYWYQQSLDQGLQFLIQYYNGEERAKGNILERFSAQQFPDLHSELNLSSLELGDSALYFCASSPRSGVNTEAFFGQGTRLTVV.